The 6 T cell receptor beta chains below come from one sample, sequenced in a study of shared clonotypes between healthy human individuals (dated by TCRdb to about 2020). Libraries were prepared through the immunoSEQ multiplex PCR assay. Here the immuneACCESS table is served through TCRdb, limited to in-frame sequences with V and J called. Missing clones are a known gap in these copies; in checked studies unresolved V genes cover under half, and the rest lacks a known reason. The table for this sample lists about 1.1 million clones; about 80% of them were counted only once. The ten most abundant clones make up about 0.52% of the sample. What was sequenced was memory CD4+ T cells from PBMCs. This sample's cell subset or site label indicates: CD45RA-negative fraction. The receptors derive from a man between 18 and 35 years old in good health. Some clones in this sample may be carry-over from other donors' samples.

The chain employs TRBV19 and TRBJ2-5; 7 bases line up with TRBD2. The length of the CDR3 is 15 residues. Germline CDR1 LNHDA, CDR2 SQIVND (reference sequence). Trimming removed 5 bases from V and 5 bases from J; junction bases left unmatched: 11. CDR3 protein: CASSASGQLAETQYF. Here the CDR3 DNA reads TGTGCCAGTAGTGCTAGCGGACAATTGGCGGAGACCCAGTACTTC.

The chain is built from TRBV7-3 and TRBJ1-1; D unresolved. The CDR3 consists of 16 residues. In germline, CDR1 is SGHTA, CDR2 FQGTGA. The V gene lost 0 bases and the J gene lost 0 bases, with 11 bases spanning the gap. The CDR3 region has the DNA TGTGCCAGCAGCTTAACCCGCACCCGGATGAACACTGAAGCTTTCTTT. Residues: CASSLTRTRMNTEAFF.

The chain is built from TRBV7-3 and TRBJ2-3; tentative D call: TRBD2 (6 bases). Germline V lookup: CDR1 SGHTA, CDR2 FQGTGA. The CDR3 loop spans 13 amino acids. V shed 5 bases and J shed 5 bases, with 11 bases lying between them. The CDR3 reads CASSRGNQDTQYF. In nucleotides, the CDR3 is TGTGCCAGCAGCCGCGGGAACCAAGATACGCAGTATTTT. The variable domain in full, with the rest retrieved from reference TRBV7-3 and TRBJ2-3, is GAGVSQTPSNKVTEKGKYVELRCDPISGHTALYWYRQSLGQGPEFLIYFQGTGAADDSGLPNDRFFAVRPEGSVSTLKIQRTERGDSAVYLCASSRGNQDTQYFGPGTRLTVL.

The V and J genes are TRBV18 and TRBJ2-1, with TRBD2 identical over 8 bases. J was trimmed by 6 bases and V by 3 bases; bases with no gene match: 13. Germline assignment: CDR1 KGHSH and CDR2 LQKENI. The CDR3 extends over 17 amino acids. The CDR3 spells CASSPDTLAGFINEQFF. Written as DNA, the CDR3 is TGTGCCAGCTCACCGGATACATTAGCGGGATTTATCAATGAGCAGTTCTTC.

As DNA, the CDR3 is TGCGCCAGCAGCCAGGGACCCACAGATACGCAGTATTTT. Its translation: CASSQGPTDTQYF. The chain links TRBV5-1 to TRBJ2-3; D may be TRBD1 or TRBD2 (5 bases each). This CDR3 region has 13 residues. V was trimmed by 4 bases and J by 2 bases, leaving 8 bases between them. Germline lookup yields CDR1 SGHRS and CDR2 YFSETQ.

As concerns this clone: Possible read error: a much larger clone is one base away. Distinct nucleotide sequences in the sample also encode this CDR3. The CDR3 DNA reads as TGTGCCAGCAGCTTCTCGGAGACCCAGTACTTC. This sequence encodes CASSFSETQYF. V usage is TRBV7-2 and J usage is TRBJ2-5, with unresolved D. This CDR3 comprises 11 residues. Trimming pared 3 bases from V and 5 bases from J, leaving 4 bases between. Germline values: CDR1 SGHTA, CDR2 FQGNSA.